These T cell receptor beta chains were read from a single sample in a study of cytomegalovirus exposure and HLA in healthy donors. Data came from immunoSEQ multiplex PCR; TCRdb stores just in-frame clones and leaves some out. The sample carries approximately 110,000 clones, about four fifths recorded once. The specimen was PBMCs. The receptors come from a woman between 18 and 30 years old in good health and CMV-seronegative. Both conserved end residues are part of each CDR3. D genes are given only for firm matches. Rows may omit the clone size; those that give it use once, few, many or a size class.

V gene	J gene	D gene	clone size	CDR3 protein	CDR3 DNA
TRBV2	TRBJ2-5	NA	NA	CASSEADSMGETQYF	TGTGCCAGCAGTGAAGCGGACTCCATGGGGGAGACCCAGTACTTC
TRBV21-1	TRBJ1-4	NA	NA	CASSKDAGTDEKLFF	TGTGCCAGCAGCAAAGATGCTGGGACAGATGAAAAACTGTTTTTT
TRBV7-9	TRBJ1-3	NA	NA	CASSFRTAGNTIYF	TGTGCCAGCAGCTTCCGGACAGCTGGAAACACCATATATTTT
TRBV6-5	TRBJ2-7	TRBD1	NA	CASSYSGQGAYEQYF	TGTGCCAGCAGTTATTCGGGACAGGGCGCCTACGAGCAGTACTTC
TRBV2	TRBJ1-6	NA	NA	CASSELGRGNSPLHF	TGTGCCAGCAGTGAATTGGGCAGGGGCAATTCACCCCTCCACTTT
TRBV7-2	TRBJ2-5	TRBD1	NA	CASSLERTGGYETQYF	TGTGCCAGCAGCTTAGAAAGGACAGGGGGCTACGAGACCCAGTACTTC
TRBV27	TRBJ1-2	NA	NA	CASSLAGQGGYTF	TGTGCCAGCAGTTTGGCAGGGCAGGGCGGCTACACCTTC
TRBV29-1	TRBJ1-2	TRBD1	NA	CSVLPGQGRGYTF	TGCAGCGTTCTCCCTGGACAGGGCCGGGGCTACACCTTC
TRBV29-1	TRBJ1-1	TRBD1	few	CSARAGTAEAFF	TGCAGCGCTCGCGCAGGGACAGCTGAAGCTTTCTTT
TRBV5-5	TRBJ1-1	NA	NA	CASSFPLGETEAFF	TGTGCCAGCAGTTTTCCCCTCGGGGAGACTGAAGCTTTCTTT
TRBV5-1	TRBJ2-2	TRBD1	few	CASSQQGASTGELFF	TGCGCCAGCAGCCAACAGGGGGCTTCCACCGGGGAGCTGTTTTTT
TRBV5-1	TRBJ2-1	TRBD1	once	CASSLAQGEQFF	TGCGCCAGCAGCTTGGCTCAGGGGGAACAGTTCTTC
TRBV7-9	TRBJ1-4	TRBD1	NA	CASRQTGADEKLFF	TGTGCCAGCAGACAGACAGGGGCGGATGAAAAACTGTTTTTT
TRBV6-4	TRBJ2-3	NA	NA	CASSDGAHTDTQYF	TGTGCCAGCAGTGACGGGGCTCACACAGATACGCAGTATTTT
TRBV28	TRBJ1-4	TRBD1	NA	CASIKIGQGATNEKLFF	TGTGCCAGCATAAAAATTGGACAGGGGGCAACTAATGAAAAACTGTTTTTT
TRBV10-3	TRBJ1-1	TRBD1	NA	CAIGTALGTEAFF	TGTGCCATTGGGACAGCCCTCGGCACTGAAGCTTTCTTT
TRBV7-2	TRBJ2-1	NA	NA	CASSQYSYNEQFF	TGTGCCAGCAGCCAATACAGCTACAATGAGCAGTTCTTC
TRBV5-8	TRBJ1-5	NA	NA	CASSNGRGGNQPQHF	TGTGCCAGCAGTAATGGTCGAGGCGGCAATCAGCCCCAGCATTTT
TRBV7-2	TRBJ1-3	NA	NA	CASARGGSGNTIYF	TGTGCCAGCGCGAGGGGGGGGTCTGGAAACACCATATATTTT
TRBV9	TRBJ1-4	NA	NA	CASSVDQGEKLFF	TGTGCCAGCAGCGTAGATCAGGGAGAAAAACTGTTTTTT
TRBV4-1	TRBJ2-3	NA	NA	CASSHPNTDTQYF	TGCGCCAGCAGCCATCCTAACACAGATACGCAGTATTTT
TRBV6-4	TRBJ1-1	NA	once	CATLWAELNTEAFF	TGTGCCACCCTCTGGGCAGAATTGAACACTGAAGCTTTCTTT
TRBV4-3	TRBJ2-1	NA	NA	CASSQETLVGEQFF	TGCGCCAGCAGCCAAGAAACACTAGTAGGTGAGCAGTTCTTC
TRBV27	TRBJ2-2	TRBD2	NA	CASSAASGRVGGELFF	TGTGCCAGCAGTGCCGCCAGCGGGAGGGTAGGCGGGGAGCTGTTTTTT
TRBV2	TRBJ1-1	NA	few	CASSVGQPRTEAFF	TGTGCCAGCAGTGTGGGGCAACCGCGGACTGAAGCTTTCTTT
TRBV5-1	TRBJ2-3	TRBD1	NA	CASSLDGQGEDTQYF	TGCGCCAGCAGCTTGGATGGACAGGGAGAAGATACGCAGTATTTT
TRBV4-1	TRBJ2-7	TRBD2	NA	CASSPRGLVIEEQYF	TGCGCCAGCAGCCCCCGGGGACTAGTCATCGAGGAGCAGTACTTC
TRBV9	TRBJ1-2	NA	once	CASSVAGATPGNYGYTF	TGTGCCAGCAGCGTAGCTGGAGCAACCCCAGGGAACTATGGCTACACCTTC
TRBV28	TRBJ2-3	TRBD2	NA	CASSLRAGGVNTDTQYF	TGTGCCAGCAGTTTAAGAGCGGGAGGGGTGAACACAGATACGCAGTATTTT
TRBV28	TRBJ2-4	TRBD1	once	CASSPQGDRGSHIQYF	TGTGCCAGCAGTCCCCAAGGGGACAGGGGTTCGCACATTCAGTACTTC
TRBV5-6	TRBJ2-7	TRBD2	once	CASSLRLAGYERYF	TGTGCCAGCAGCTTGCGACTAGCGGGATACGAGCGGTACTTC
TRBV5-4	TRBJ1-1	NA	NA	CASSLDQRNTEAFF	TGTGCCAGCAGCTTGGATCAGCGGAACACTGAAGCTTTCTTT
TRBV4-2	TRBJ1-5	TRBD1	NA	CASSHDPARGDQPQHF	TGTGCCAGCAGCCATGACCCAGCCAGGGGGGATCAGCCCCAGCATTTT
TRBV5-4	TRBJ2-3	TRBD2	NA	CASSFGGGASDTQYF	TGTGCCAGCAGCTTTGGCGGGGGGGCATCAGATACGCAGTATTTT
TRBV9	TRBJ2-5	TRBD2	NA	CASSLRTRETQYF	TGTGCCAGCAGCTTACGGACTAGGGAGACCCAGTACTTC
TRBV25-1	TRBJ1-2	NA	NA	CASSESRDANYGYTF	TGTGCCAGCAGTGAATCCCGGGATGCGAACTATGGCTACACCTTC
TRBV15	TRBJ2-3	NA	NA	CATMGLADTQYF	TGTGCCACCATGGGGCTCGCAGATACGCAGTATTTT
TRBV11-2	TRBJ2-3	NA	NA	CASSLGWGLASTDTQYF	TGTGCCAGCAGCTTAGGGTGGGGGCTAGCAAGCACAGATACGCAGTATTTT
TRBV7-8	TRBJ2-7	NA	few	CASSLAIRGYYEQYF	TGTGCCAGCAGCTTAGCGATTAGGGGATACTACGAGCAGTACTTC
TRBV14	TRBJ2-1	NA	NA	CASSQGPGGAQFF	TGTGCCAGCAGCCAAGGTCCTGGGGGGGCCCAGTTCTTC
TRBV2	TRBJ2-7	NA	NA	CASRPDSYEQYF	TGTGCCAGCAGACCAGACTCCTACGAGCAGTACTTC
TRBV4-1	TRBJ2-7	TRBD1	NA	CASSRDPGQGRYEQYF	TGCGCCAGCAGCCGCGACCCCGGACAGGGGAGGTACGAGCAGTACTTC
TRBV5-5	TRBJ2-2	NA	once	CASSGMNTGELFF	TGTGCCAGCAGCGGCATGAACACCGGGGAGCTGTTTTTT
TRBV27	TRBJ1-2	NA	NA	CASSFLGREDGYTF	TGTGCCAGCAGCTTCTTGGGGAGAGAGGATGGCTACACCTTC
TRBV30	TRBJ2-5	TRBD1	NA	CAWSPSFTGQGWETQYF	TGTGCCTGGAGCCCATCTTTTACGGGACAGGGATGGGAGACCCAGTACTTC
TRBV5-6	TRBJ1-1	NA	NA	CASSSGWDITEAFF	TGTGCCAGCAGTTCGGGATGGGATATCACTGAAGCTTTCTTT
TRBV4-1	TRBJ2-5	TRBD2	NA	CASSPSGGAQETQYF	TGCGCCAGCAGCCCAAGCGGGGGGGCCCAGGAGACCCAGTACTTC
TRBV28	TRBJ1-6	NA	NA	CASSRGFPAGPDSPLHF	TGTGCCAGCAGTCGGGGATTCCCGGCAGGCCCTGATTCACCCCTCCACTTT